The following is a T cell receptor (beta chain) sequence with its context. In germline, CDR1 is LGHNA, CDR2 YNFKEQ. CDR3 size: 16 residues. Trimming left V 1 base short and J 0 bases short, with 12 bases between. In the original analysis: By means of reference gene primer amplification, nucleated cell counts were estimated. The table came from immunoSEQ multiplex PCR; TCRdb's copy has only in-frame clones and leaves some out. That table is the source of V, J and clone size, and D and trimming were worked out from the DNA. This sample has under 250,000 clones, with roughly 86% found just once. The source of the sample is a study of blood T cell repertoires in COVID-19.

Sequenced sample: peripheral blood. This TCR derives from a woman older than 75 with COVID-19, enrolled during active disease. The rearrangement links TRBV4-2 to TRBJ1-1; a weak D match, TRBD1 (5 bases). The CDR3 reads CASSQVDRNLNTEAFF. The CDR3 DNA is TGTGCCAGCAGCCAAGTTGACAGAAATTTGAACACTGAAGCTTTCTTT.